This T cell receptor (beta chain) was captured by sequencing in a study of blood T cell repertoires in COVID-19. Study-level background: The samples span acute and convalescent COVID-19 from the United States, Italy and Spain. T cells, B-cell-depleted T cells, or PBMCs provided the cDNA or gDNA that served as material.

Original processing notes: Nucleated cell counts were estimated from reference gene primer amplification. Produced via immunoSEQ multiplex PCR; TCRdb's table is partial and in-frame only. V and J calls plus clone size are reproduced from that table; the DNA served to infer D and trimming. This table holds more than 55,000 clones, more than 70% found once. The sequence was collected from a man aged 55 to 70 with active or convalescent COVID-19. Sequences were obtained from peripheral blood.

The CDR3 region is CAWGGLAGKETQYF. CDR3 bases: TGTGCCTGGGGCGGACTAGCGGGAAAAGAGACCCAGTACTTC. This chain joins TRBV30 and TRBJ2-5; 12 bases agree with TRBD2. This CDR3 contains 14 residues. The germline CDR1 and CDR2 sequences are GTSNPN and SVGIG (reference sequence). V trimming: 5 bases; J trimming: 3 bases; junction bases outside the gene matches: 4.